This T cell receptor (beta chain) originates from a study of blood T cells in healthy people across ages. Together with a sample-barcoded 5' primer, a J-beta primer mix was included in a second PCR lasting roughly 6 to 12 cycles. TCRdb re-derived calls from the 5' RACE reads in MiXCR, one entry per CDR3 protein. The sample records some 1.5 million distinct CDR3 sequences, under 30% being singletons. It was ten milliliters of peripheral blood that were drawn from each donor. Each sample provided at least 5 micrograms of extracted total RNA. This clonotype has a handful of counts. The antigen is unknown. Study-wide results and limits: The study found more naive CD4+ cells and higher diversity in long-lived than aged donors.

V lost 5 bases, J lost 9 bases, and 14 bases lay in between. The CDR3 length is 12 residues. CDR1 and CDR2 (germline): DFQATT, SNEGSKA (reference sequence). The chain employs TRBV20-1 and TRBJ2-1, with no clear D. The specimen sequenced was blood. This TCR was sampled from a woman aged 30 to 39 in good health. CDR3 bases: TGCAGTGCTGGGTCAAGGGCCGGTGAGCAGTTCTTC. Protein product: CSAGSRAGEQFF.